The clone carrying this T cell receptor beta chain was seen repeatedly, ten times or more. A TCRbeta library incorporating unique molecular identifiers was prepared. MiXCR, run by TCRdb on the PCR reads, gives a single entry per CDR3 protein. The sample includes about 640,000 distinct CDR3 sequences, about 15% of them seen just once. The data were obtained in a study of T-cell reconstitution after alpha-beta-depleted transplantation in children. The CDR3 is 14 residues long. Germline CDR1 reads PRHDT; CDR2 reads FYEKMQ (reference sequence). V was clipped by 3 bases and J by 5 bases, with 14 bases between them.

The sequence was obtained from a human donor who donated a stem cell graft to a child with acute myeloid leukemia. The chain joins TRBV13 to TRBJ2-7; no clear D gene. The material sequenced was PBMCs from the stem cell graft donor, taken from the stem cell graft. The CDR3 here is CASSLRGGSNEQYF. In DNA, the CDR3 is TGTGCCAGCAGCTTGCGCGGCGGTTCAAACGAGCAGTACTTC.